This T cell receptor (beta chain) was obtained from a study of OX40 agonist ivuxolimab in advanced cancers. Study-wide points: There was clonal expansion of CD4+ and CD8+ blood T cells by week 6 at 0.1 to 3.0 mg/kg. With doses of 0.1-3.0 mg/kg, partial responders showed among the lowest clonal expansion.

On this clone itself: What it binds is not known. Other DNA sequences of this sample code for an identical CDR3.

Sequencing was performed with immunoSEQ multiplex PCR; in TCRdb, only in-frame clones are kept and a portion is missing. Of about 98,000 clones listed, around 92% are singletons. The CDR3 covers 13 residues. Germline-derived CDR1 and CDR2 are SGHDT and YYEEEE. Trimming stripped 1 base from V and 7 bases from J, with 9 bases between. The chain joins TRBV5-6 to TRBJ1-5, with unresolved D. This TCR was sampled from an adult with an advanced solid tumor such as melanoma, head and neck, liver or kidney cancer. The sequences come from CD4+ or CD8+ T cells sorted from blood, collected in a trial of the OX40 agonist ivuxolimab. DNA of the CDR3: TGTGCCAGCAGCTTGCTCGGTGGACAGCCCCAGCATTTT. Translating gives CASSLLGGQPQHF.